One sample yielded the 8 T cell receptor beta chains listed below, sequenced in a study of T cell changes during pregnancy in multiple sclerosis. The data were produced by immunoSEQ multiplex PCR, yet TCRdb's version contains in-frame clones alone and is incomplete. Of tens of thousands of clones in the sample, approximately 87% are singletons; the top ten hold 9% to 9.5%. Sequencing was performed on peripheral blood, taken after pregnancy. The receptors here all came from a female donor in good health, enrolled as a control in a pregnancy study.

This clone appeared a single time. The rearrangement joins TRBV5-6 to TRBJ1-1, with 9 bases lining up with TRBD1. The J segment lost 4 bases and the V segment lost 4 bases, leaving 8 bases of the junction unmatched. The CDR3 contains 15 residues. Germline CDR1 SGHDT, CDR2 YYEEEE. CDR3 DNA sequence: TGTGCCAGCAGCCCACAGACAGGGGGGGGCACTGAAGCTTTCTTT. This translates into CASSPQTGGGTEAFF.

The chain carries TRBV27 and TRBJ2-3, with 11 bases that match TRBD2. Germline CDR1 MNHEY, CDR2 SMNVEV (reference sequence). V was pared by 11 bases and J by 6 bases, with 13 bases of the junction left unmatched. The CDR3 runs to 15 residues. CDR3 DNA: TGTGCCGTAAAGACTAGCGGGAAGGCCCCGGATACGCAGTATTTT. Translation: CAVKTSGKAPDTQYF.

This chain uses TRBV6-5 with TRBJ2-7; no definite D call. The V and J ends lost 7 bases and 5 bases respectively, with 21 bases between them. The germline gives CDR1 MNHEY, CDR2 SVGAGI. The CDR3 totals 15 residues. CDR3 sequence (DNA): TGTGCCAGCAAACCCCCTCTTAGCAATGGTAACGAGCAGTACTTC. It is translated as CASKPPLSNGNEQYF.

This sequence joins TRBV19 and TRBJ1-2, with a weak D call TRBD1 (6 bases). The germline V gene encodes CDR1 LNHDA and CDR2 SQIVND (reference sequence). V dropped 6 bases and J dropped 0 bases, with 20 bases sitting between them. The CDR3 has 17 residues. The CDR3 sequence: CASSLRGQSTSNYGYTF. Written as DNA, the CDR3 is TGTGCCAGTAGCTTACGAGGACAGTCAACGTCTAACTATGGCTACACCTTC. The full variable domain, with the rest looked up from reference TRBV19 and TRBJ1-2, is DGGITQSPKYLFRKEGQNVTLSCEQNLNHDAMYWYRQDPGQGLRLIYYSQIVNDFQKGDIAEGYSVSREKKESFPLTVTSAQKNPTAFYLCASSLRGQSTSNYGYTFGSGTRLTVV.

This clone was counted ten times or more. This chain connects TRBV7-9 to TRBJ1-1, with D tentatively TRBD1 (6 bases). The CDR3 totals 14 residues. CDR1 and CDR2 (germline): SEHNR, FQNEAQ (reference sequence). V was cut by 5 bases and J by 1 base, with 11 bases left in between. CDR3 DNA sequence: TGTGCCAGCAGCCAATCGACAGGGAACACTGAAGCTTTCTTT. Translating it yields CASSQSTGNTEAFF.

This sequence joins TRBV5-1 and TRBJ1-1; tentative D call: TRBD1 (5 bases). V was pared by 4 bases and J by 0 bases, with 13 bases between. The germline V gene encodes CDR1 SGHRS and CDR2 YFSETQ. The CDR3 runs 15 residues. CDR3 in DNA: TGCGCCAGCAGCGCCCTCGACAGCTTGAACACTGAAGCTTTCTTT. Its protein product is CASSALDSLNTEAFF.

The chain carries TRBV5-4 and TRBJ1-4; the D is unclear. Germline lookup yields CDR1 SGHNT and CDR2 YYREEE (reference sequence). CDR3 length: 14 amino acids. V lost 3 bases and J lost 5, with 11 bases in between. The CDR3 spells CASSSQRQNEKLFF. The CDR3 region has the DNA TGTGCCAGCAGCTCCCAGAGGCAGAATGAAAAACTGTTTTTT.

The chain combines TRBV7-2 with TRBJ2-7, with D possibly being TRBD2 (6 bases). Germline CDR1 reads SGHTA; CDR2 reads FQGNSA. The V end lost 3 bases, the J end lost 1 base, and 19 bases lay between the germline ends. The CDR3 runs 17 residues. The CDR3 DNA reads as TGTGCCAGCAGCTTGGTCGGAGGGTCAGGGCTGTCCTACGAGCAGTACTTC. Protein sequence: CASSLVGGSGLSYEQYF.